This T cell receptor (beta chain) was profiled in a study of T cell repertoires in cytomegalovirus infection. TCRdb ran MiXCR on the reads and lists one entry per CDR3 protein. The table shows 450,000 to 600,000 distinct CDR3 sequences, with roughly 42% occurring only once. A word on this clonotype: Its matching antigen is unknown.

This clonotype was sampled from a human donor in good health (CMV status not recorded). Some clones in this sample may be carry-over from other donors' samples. The sequencing here drew on cultured PBMCs, taken from culture after CMV antigen stimulation.

CDR3 sequence (DNA): TGTGCCAGCAGCCCGGGACAGCAGTTCTTC. The encoded protein is CASSPGQQFF. The chain has TRBV5-6 and TRBJ2-1, with D perhaps matching TRBD1 or TRBD2 (5 bases each). Germline assignment: CDR1 SGHDT and CDR2 YYEEEE. Trimming shortened V by 4 bases and J by 11 bases, and 7 bases separated the two germline ends. This CDR3 has 10 residues.